The 10 T cell receptor beta chains in this list originate from one sample, sequenced in a study of T cell responses to AZD1222 COVID-19 vaccine. Clones were read by immunoSEQ multiplex PCR, and TCRdb kept only the in-frame ones, dropping some. The sample contains some 120,000 clones, approximately 90% of which appear only once. The sample consisted of peripheral blood, taken 28 days after the second AZD1222 dose. Source of these receptors: an adult who received the AZD1222 COVID-19 vaccine.

The chain combines TRBV7-9 with TRBJ2-3; 9 bases are shared with TRBD1. Germline CDR1 is SEHNR and CDR2 is FQNEAQ (reference sequence). CDR3 length: 15 amino acids. The J segment lost 0 bases and the V segment lost 4 bases, leaving 2 bases of the junction unmatched. The CDR3 is CASSYRGQSTDTQYF. In nucleotides, the CDR3 is TGTGCCAGCAGCTACAGGGGGCAGAGCACAGATACGCAGTATTTT.

J is TRBJ1-1 and V is TRBV7-8, with TRBD1 identical over 7 bases. Germline CDR1 and CDR2: SGHVS and FQNEAQ. The CDR3 consists of 16 residues. The V segment lost 3 bases and the J segment 7 bases; nucleotides outside the gene matches: 14. The CDR3 nucleotides are TGTGCCAGCAGCTTCCAATTCCGAACAGGGGCGGGTGAAGCTTTCTTT. This gives the protein CASSFQFRTGAGEAFF.

The rearrangement uses TRBV10-2 and TRBJ1-5; D might be TRBD1 (5 bases). The germline CDR1 and CDR2 sequences are WSHSY and SAAADI. Trimming stripped 4 bases from V and 4 bases from J, with 11 bases between. The CDR3 is 14 residues long. This CDR3 is CASSVGRANQPQHF. The CDR3 nucleotides read TGCGCCAGCAGTGTGGGCAGGGCTAATCAGCCCCAGCATTTT.

The chain carries TRBV30 and TRBJ2-2, with 9 nucleotides matching TRBD2. V trimming: 3 bases; J trimming: 1 base; junction bases outside the gene matches: 0. Germline-derived CDR1 and CDR2 are GTSNPN and SVGIG (reference sequence). This CDR3 spans 14 amino acids. DNA of the CDR3: TGTGCCTGGAGACTAGCGGGGAACACCGGGGAGCTGTTTTTT. It codes for CAWRLAGNTGELFF.

The chain links TRBV30 to TRBJ2-1; possibly TRBD2 for D (5 bases). The CDR3 loop spans 15 amino acids. Germline V gene lookup returns CDR1 GTSNPN and CDR2 SVGIG (reference sequence). V lost 0 bases and J 0 bases, leaving 9 bases between the germline ends. As DNA, the CDR3 is TGTGCCTGGAGTGTACGGAGGAGCTCCTACAATGAGCAGTTCTTC. Protein product: CAWSVRRSSYNEQFF.

The CDR3 bases are TGTGCCAGCAGTTTTGTACAGGGTGTCGTCCACGAGCAGTACTTC. Residues: CASSFVQGVVHEQYF. V is TRBV27 and J is TRBJ2-7, with D possibly TRBD1 on 6 matching bases. The CDR3 runs to 15 residues. The ends were cut back, 3 bases at V and 5 bases at J, with 17 bases in the middle. CDR1 and CDR2 (germline): MNHEY, SMNVEV (reference sequence).

The chain couples TRBV5-4 to TRBJ2-3, with TRBD2 matching over 7 bases. This CDR3 has 17 residues. Trimming took 4 bases from V and 0 from J; bases not matched to a gene: 11. The germline V gene encodes CDR1 SGHNT and CDR2 YYREEE (reference sequence). Written as DNA, the CDR3 is TGTGCCAGCAGCGCCCCCCCCGGGGGGACTAGCACAGATACGCAGTATTTT. Its protein product is CASSAPPGGTSTDTQYF.

The rearrangement links TRBV6-6 to TRBJ2-4; TRBD1 matches 8 bases. With V trimmed by 6 bases and J by 3 bases, 10 bases remained unmatched. The CDR3 totals 16 residues. The germline V gene has CDR1 MNHNY and CDR2 SVGAGI (reference sequence). The CDR3 DNA sequence: TGTGCCAGCAGAACGAGGACAGGGAAGGTCAAAAACATTCAGTACTTC. It codes for CASRTRTGKVKNIQYF.

This clone was counted only a few times. The chain uses TRBV25-1 and TRBJ2-7, with D perhaps TRBD1 (6 bases). Germline V gene data show CDR1 as MGHDK and CDR2 as SYGVNS. CDR3 size: 13 residues. Trimming removed 9 bases from V and 0 bases from J, with 12 bases in between. The CDR3 DNA sequence: TGTGCCAGAGAAAACAGGGCCTCCTACGAGCAGTACTTC. Amino acids: CARENRASYEQYF.

V is TRBV5-6 and J is TRBJ2-5, with D possibly being TRBD1 or TRBD2 (5 bases each). V shed 2 bases and J shed 2 bases, with 22 bases lying between them. The CDR3 covers 18 residues. The germline V gene encodes CDR1 SGHDT and CDR2 YYEEEE. The chain's CDR3 is CASSFFGMGGTAQETQYF. The CDR3 coding sequence is TGTGCCAGCAGCTTTTTCGGTATGGGTGGGACCGCGCAAGAGACCCAGTACTTC.